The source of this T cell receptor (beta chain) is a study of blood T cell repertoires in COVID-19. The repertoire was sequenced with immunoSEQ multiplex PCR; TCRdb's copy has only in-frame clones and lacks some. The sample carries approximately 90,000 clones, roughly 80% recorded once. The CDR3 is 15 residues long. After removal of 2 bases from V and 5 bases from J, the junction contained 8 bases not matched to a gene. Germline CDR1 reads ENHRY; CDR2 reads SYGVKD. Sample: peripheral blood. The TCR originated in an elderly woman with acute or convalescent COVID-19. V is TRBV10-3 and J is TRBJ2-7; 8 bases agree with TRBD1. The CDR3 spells CAISEEGRGPDEQYF. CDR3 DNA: TGTGCCATCAGTGAGGAGGGCAGGGGGCCTGACGAGCAGTACTTC.